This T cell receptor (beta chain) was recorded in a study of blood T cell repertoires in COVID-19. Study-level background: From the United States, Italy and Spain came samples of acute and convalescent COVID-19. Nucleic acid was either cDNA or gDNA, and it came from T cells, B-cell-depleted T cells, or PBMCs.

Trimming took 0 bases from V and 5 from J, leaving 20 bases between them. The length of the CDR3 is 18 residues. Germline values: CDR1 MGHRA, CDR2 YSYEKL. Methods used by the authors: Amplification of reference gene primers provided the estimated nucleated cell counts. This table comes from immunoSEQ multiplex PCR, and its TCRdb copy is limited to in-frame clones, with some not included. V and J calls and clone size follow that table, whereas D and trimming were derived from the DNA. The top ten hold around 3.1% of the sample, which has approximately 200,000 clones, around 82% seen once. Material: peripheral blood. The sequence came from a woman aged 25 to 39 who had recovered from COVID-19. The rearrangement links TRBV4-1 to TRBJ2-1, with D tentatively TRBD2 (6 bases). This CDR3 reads CASSQDTSTYPLDNEQFF. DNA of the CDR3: TGCGCCAGCAGCCAAGACACTAGCACCTACCCCTTGGACAATGAGCAGTTCTTC.